The next 3 T cell receptor beta chains were all read from a single sample in a study of CD8 T cells in ankylosing spondylitis. Overall study findings and caveats: Seemingly distinctive of ankylosing spondylitis blood was a TCR beta motif formed by eight highly homologous variants.

These receptors' targets are unknown. TCRdb ran MiXCR on the 5' RACE reads and lists one entry per CDR3 protein. The table has roughly 700,000 distinct CDR3 sequences, 15% to 20% seen once. Sequencing used blood, either unsorted or a sorted T cell fraction (not recorded which). Receptor source: a male donor with ankylosing spondylitis.

This clonotype came up many times. The chain carries TRBV5-1 and TRBJ2-7; 8 nucleotides agree with TRBD1. V dropped 4 bases and J dropped 4; count of bases not matched to a gene: 1. The germline V gene has CDR1 SGHRS and CDR2 YFSETQ. The CDR3 extends over 12 amino acids. The CDR3 loop reads CASSGQGYEQYF. The CDR3, as DNA: TGCGCCAGCAGCGGACAGGGTTACGAGCAGTACTTC.

V is TRBV5-5 and J is TRBJ1-2, with D possibly TRBD1 on 5 matching bases. The length of the CDR3 is 14 residues. CDR1 is SGHKS and CDR2 is YYEKEE in the germline V gene (reference sequence). Trimming shortened V by 0 bases and J by 3 bases, and 9 bases separated the two germline ends. Written as DNA, the CDR3 is TGTGCCAGCAGCTTGGGCAGGGTAGACTATGGCTACACCTTC. Translated, it gives CASSLGRVDYGYTF.

The chain employs TRBV11-2 and TRBJ2-1; 7 bases map to TRBD2. This CDR3 contains 16 residues. The germline gives CDR1 SGHAT, CDR2 FQNNGV. V shed 5 bases, J shed 6 bases, and the junction held 13 bases outside the gene matches. The DNA of the CDR3 is TGTGCCAGCAGCCCCGGGGCGGGGAGGGCCTTCAATGAGCAGTTCTTC. Translating gives CASSPGAGRAFNEQFF. Complete variable domain (other parts from reference TRBV11-2 and TRBJ2-1): EAGVAQSPRYKIIEKRQSVAFWCNPISGHATLYWYQQILGQGPKLLIQFQNNGVVDDSQLPKDRFSAERLKGVDSTLKIQPAKLEDSAVYLCASSPGAGRAFNEQFFGPGTRLTVL.